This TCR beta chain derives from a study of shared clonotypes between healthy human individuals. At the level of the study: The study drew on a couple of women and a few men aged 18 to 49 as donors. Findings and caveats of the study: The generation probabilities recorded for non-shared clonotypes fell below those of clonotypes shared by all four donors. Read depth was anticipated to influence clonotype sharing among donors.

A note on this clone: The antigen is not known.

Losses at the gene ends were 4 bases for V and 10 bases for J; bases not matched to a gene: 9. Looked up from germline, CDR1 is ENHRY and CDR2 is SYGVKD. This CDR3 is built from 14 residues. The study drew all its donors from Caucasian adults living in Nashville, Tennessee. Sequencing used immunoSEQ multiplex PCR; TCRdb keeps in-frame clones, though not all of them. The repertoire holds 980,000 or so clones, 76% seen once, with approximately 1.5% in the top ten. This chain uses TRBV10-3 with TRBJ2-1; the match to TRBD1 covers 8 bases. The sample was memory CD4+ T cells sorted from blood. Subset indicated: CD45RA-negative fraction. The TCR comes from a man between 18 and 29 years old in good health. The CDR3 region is CAISGAGTGGEQFF. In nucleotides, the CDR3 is TGTGCCATCAGTGGAGCCGGGACAGGAGGCGAGCAGTTCTTC.